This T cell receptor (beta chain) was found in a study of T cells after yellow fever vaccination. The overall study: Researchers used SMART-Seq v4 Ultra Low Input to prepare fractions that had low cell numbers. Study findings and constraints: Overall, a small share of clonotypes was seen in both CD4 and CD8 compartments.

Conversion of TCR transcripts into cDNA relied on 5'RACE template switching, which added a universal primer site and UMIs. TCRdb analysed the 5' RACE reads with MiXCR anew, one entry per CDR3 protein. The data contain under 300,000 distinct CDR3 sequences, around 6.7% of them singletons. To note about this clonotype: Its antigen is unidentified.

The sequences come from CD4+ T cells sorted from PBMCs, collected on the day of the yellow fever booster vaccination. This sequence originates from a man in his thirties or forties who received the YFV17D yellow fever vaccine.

The DNA for the CDR3 is TGCAGCGTGAGACTAGTTGGGGCCGGGGAGCTGTTTTTT. It encodes CSVRLVGAGELFF. The chain couples TRBV29-1 to TRBJ2-2; D is possibly TRBD2 (6 bases). Deletions cut 6 bases from V and 6 bases from J, with 14 bases between. The germline V gene encodes CDR1 SQVTM and CDR2 ANQGSEA. The CDR3 extends over 13 amino acids.